This T cell receptor (beta chain) emerged from a study of cytomegalovirus exposure and HLA in healthy donors. This clone was observed a few times. PCR involved 60 Vbeta and 13 Jbeta primers. Here immunoSEQ multiplex PCR was the method, and the copy in TCRdb shows in-frame clones only, minus some. The table has 100,000 or so clones, around 15% seen once. CDR1 is SEHNR and CDR2 is FQNEAQ in the germline V gene (reference sequence). V was pared by 5 bases and J by 3 bases, with 10 bases between. The CDR3 consists of 13 residues. The sequencing input was PBMCs. The sequence derives from a female donor in good health and CMV-seronegative. The chain couples TRBV7-9 to TRBJ1-2, with D perhaps TRBD1 (5 bases). CDR3 sequence reads: CASSLSTDYGYTF. In DNA, the CDR3 is TGTGCCAGCAGCCTGTCGACAGACTATGGCTACACCTTC.